This T cell receptor (beta chain) was obtained from a study of beta chain features in type 1 diabetes. Study results and limitations: Type 1 diabetes patients had moderately but significantly shorter TCRB CDR3s in all four CD4+ subsets.

About this clone: No antigen is known for it.

CDR1 and CDR2 from the germline V gene are SEHNR and FQNEAQ (reference sequence). Trimming cost V 6 bases and J 8 bases, with 16 bases left between them. The CDR3 sequence is 14 residues long. The study reverse transcribed the entire isolated RNA, so it sequenced expressed TCRB transcripts. The protocol was immunoSEQ multiplex PCR, while the TCRdb copy is restricted to in-frame clones and leaves out a portion. This table has hundreds of thousands of clones, around an eighth appearing once. Averaging about 100 mL, one heparinised blood draw was given by each donor. The sequence was collected from a man younger than 35 with type 1 diabetes. Material: naive CD4+ T cells from blood. This chain uses TRBV7-9 with TRBJ1-4; no clear D. The CDR3 loop is CASRSPYYEEKLFF. CDR3 sequence (DNA): TGTGCCAGCAGGTCGCCATATTATGAGGAAAAACTGTTTTTT.